Listed below are T cell receptor beta chains from one sample, sequenced in a study of vaccination effects on CD4 cells after COVID-19. Clones were read by immunoSEQ multiplex PCR, and TCRdb kept only the in-frame ones, dropping some. The sample has 57,000 or so clones; around four fifths are singletons. Their specific antigens are unknown. Here the sequenced sample was CD4+ T cells from PBMCs cultured without peptide, taken after COVID-19 vaccination. The receptors shown here come from a human donor who received a COVID-19 vaccine. CDR3s include the opening cysteine and the closing phenylalanine or tryptophan. Each record gives: J gene, D gene, clone size, V gene, CDR3 protein, CDR3 DNA. The D gene is left open where the match is weak. Size is stated for part of the rows, as once, few or many counts, or as a class when the clone is expanded.

J: TRBJ1-1
D: -
size: -
V: TRBV10-3
CDR3: CAISGGDTEAFF
DNA: TGTGCCATCAGTGGAGGGGACACTGAAGCTTTCTTT

J: TRBJ1-2
D: TRBD1
size: few
V: TRBV2
CDR3: CASSSGTGIYGYTF
DNA: TGTGCCAGCAGTTCCGGGACAGGGATTTATGGCTACACCTTC

J: TRBJ2-2
D: -
size: -
V: TRBV28
CDR3: CASSSNRRGDTGELFF
DNA: TGTGCCAGCAGTTCCAACAGGCGGGGTGACACCGGGGAGCTGTTTTTT

J: TRBJ1-3
D: TRBD1
size: few
V: TRBV6-2/TRBV6-3
CDR3: CASSYTMNRGRAGNTIYF
DNA: TGTGCCAGCAGTTACACTATGAACAGGGGACGCGCTGGAAACACCATATATTTT

J: TRBJ2-1
D: TRBD2
size: medium-sized
V: TRBV9
CDR3: CASSVSGGPYNEQFF
DNA: TGTGCCAGCAGCGTTAGCGGGGGACCCTACAATGAGCAGTTCTTC

J: TRBJ2-1
D: TRBD2
size: -
V: TRBV2
CDR3: CASQREGRGDEQFF
DNA: TGTGCCAGCCAGCGGGAGGGCCGGGGCGATGAGCAGTTCTTC

J: TRBJ2-2
D: TRBD1
size: -
V: TRBV5-1
CDR3: CASSAGQGLTGELFF
DNA: TGCGCCAGCAGCGCGGGACAGGGGCTCACCGGGGAGCTGTTTTTT

J: TRBJ2-7
D: -
size: -
V: TRBV7-7
CDR3: CASSLRDGGPPAYEQYF
DNA: TGTGCTAGCAGCTTACGCGATGGGGGTCCACCCGCCTACGAGCAGTACTTC

J: TRBJ1-1
D: -
size: few
V: TRBV3-1/TRBV3-2
CDR3: CASSHEAGGPEAFF
DNA: TGTGCCAGCAGCCATGAGGCAGGCGGGCCTGAAGCTTTCTTT

J: TRBJ2-5
D: TRBD2
size: -
V: TRBV25-1
CDR3: CASSELAGASQYF
DNA: TGTGCCAGCAGTGAGCTAGCGGGGGCCTCCCAGTACTTC

J: TRBJ2-4
D: -
size: -
V: TRBV10-3
CDR3: CAISSVDREAKNIQYF
DNA: TGTGCCATCAGTTCGGTCGACCGGGAGGCCAAAAACATTCAGTACTTC

J: TRBJ1-6
D: TRBD1
size: many
V: TRBV5-4
CDR3: CASSLEGQGDSPLHF
DNA: TGTGCCAGCAGCTTGGAGGGACAGGGGGATTCACCCCTCCACTTT

J: TRBJ1-1
D: -
size: -
V: TRBV7-3
CDR3: CASSLQGGGARTEAFF
DNA: TGTGCCAGCAGCTTACAAGGCGGCGGGGCTCGAACTGAAGCTTTCTTT

J: TRBJ1-1
D: TRBD1
size: few
V: TRBV18
CDR3: CASSPRDRIMNTEAFF
DNA: TGTGCCAGCTCACCCCGGGACAGGATAATGAACACTGAAGCTTTCTTT

J: TRBJ1-4
D: TRBD1
size: few
V: TRBV14
CDR3: CASSSREGTGAARREKLFF
DNA: TGTGCCAGCAGTTCAAGGGAAGGGACAGGGGCGGCCCGAAGGGAAAAACTGTTTTTT

J: TRBJ1-2
D: -
size: -
V: TRBV5-1
CDR3: CASSRDGANYGYTF
DNA: TGCGCCAGCAGTAGGGACGGGGCTAACTATGGCTACACCTTC

J: TRBJ2-7
D: -
size: -
V: TRBV14
CDR3: CASSQVATWQYF
DNA: TGTGCCAGCAGCCAAGTGGCCACCTGGCAGTACTTC

J: TRBJ1-1
D: TRBD1
size: -
V: TRBV7-2
CDR3: CASSWGQGATEAFF
DNA: TGTGCCAGCAGCTGGGGACAGGGAGCCACTGAAGCTTTCTTT

J: TRBJ1-1
D: -
size: -
V: TRBV6-1
CDR3: CASSDSLNTEAFF
DNA: TGTGCCAGCAGTGACAGTCTGAACACTGAAGCTTTCTTT

J: TRBJ1-1
D: -
size: -
V: TRBV19
CDR3: CASREVGGSNTEAFF
DNA: TGTGCCAGTAGGGAAGTGGGGGGGTCGAACACTGAAGCTTTCTTT

J: TRBJ2-5
D: -
size: -
V: TRBV7-7
CDR3: CASSLRPGVYQETQYF
DNA: TGTGCTAGCAGCTTAAGGCCAGGAGTTTACCAAGAGACCCAGTACTTC

J: TRBJ1-3
D: TRBD1
size: few
V: TRBV6-5
CDR3: CASRQGAGNTIYF
DNA: TGTGCCAGCAGACAGGGGGCTGGAAACACCATATATTTT

J: TRBJ2-7
D: -
size: few
V: TRBV11-1
CDR3: CASSPRQLRSYEQYF
DNA: TGTGCCAGCAGCCCGAGACAGTTACGCTCCTACGAGCAGTACTTC

J: TRBJ1-5
D: -
size: few
V: TRBV7-8
CDR3: CASSLMGSGTHQPQHF
DNA: TGTGCCAGCAGCTTAATGGGGTCGGGGACTCATCAGCCCCAGCATTTT

J: TRBJ1-1
D: TRBD1
size: -
V: TRBV6-7
CDR3: CASSYSGGPAFF
DNA: TGTGCCAGCAGTTACTCAGGGGGCCCAGCTTTCTTT

J: TRBJ2-1
D: TRBD2
size: once
V: TRBV19
CDR3: CASRTTSGGSYNEQFF
DNA: TGTGCCAGTAGGACAACTAGCGGCGGCTCCTACAATGAGCAGTTCTTC

J: TRBJ2-1
D: TRBD2
size: -
V: TRBV4-2
CDR3: CASSRGDYSYNEQFF
DNA: TGTGCCAGCAGCCGCGGGGACTACTCGTACAATGAGCAGTTCTTC

J: TRBJ1-2
D: TRBD1
size: once
V: TRBV7-8
CDR3: CASSPTGDGYTF
DNA: TGTGCCAGCAGCCCCACAGGGGATGGCTACACCTTC

J: TRBJ2-5
D: TRBD2
size: -
V: TRBV7-2
CDR3: CASSPRLAGGSETQYF
DNA: TGTGCCAGCAGCCCAAGACTAGCGGGGGGGTCAGAGACCCAGTACTTC

J: TRBJ2-1
D: -
size: -
V: TRBV4-1
CDR3: CASSQGGGMSSYNEQFF
DNA: TGCGCCAGCAGCCAAGGGGGCGGGATGAGCTCCTACAATGAGCAGTTCTTC

J: TRBJ2-1
D: -
size: -
V: TRBV7-9
CDR3: CASNIMGEQFF
DNA: TGTGCCAGCAACATAATGGGTGAGCAGTTCTTC

J: TRBJ1-2
D: -
size: -
V: TRBV6-5
CDR3: CASRAPNYGYTF
DNA: TGTGCCAGCAGGGCCCCTAACTATGGCTACACCTTC

J: TRBJ2-3
D: -
size: -
V: TRBV15
CDR3: CATSAQDTQYF
DNA: TGTGCCACCAGCGCTCAAGATACGCAGTATTTT

J: TRBJ1-2
D: -
size: few
V: TRBV6-1
CDR3: CASSETANYGYTF
DNA: TGTGCCAGCAGTGAGACAGCTAACTATGGCTACACCTTC

J: TRBJ1-1
D: -
size: -
V: TRBV14
CDR3: CASSQDWGTNEAFF
DNA: TGTGCCAGCAGCCAAGATTGGGGCACCAATGAAGCTTTCTTT

J: TRBJ2-1
D: -
size: -
V: TRBV19
CDR3: CASSIESANSYNEQFF
DNA: TGTGCCAGTAGTATAGAGAGCGCCAACTCCTACAATGAGCAGTTCTTC

J: TRBJ1-1
D: -
size: -
V: TRBV29-1
CDR3: CSGAWRNTEAFF
DNA: TGCAGCGGGGCCTGGAGGAACACTGAAGCTTTCTTT

J: TRBJ1-1
D: -
size: -
V: TRBV6-5
CDR3: CASSSAEAFF
DNA: TGTGCCAGCAGTTCAGCTGAAGCTTTCTTT

J: TRBJ2-1
D: -
size: -
V: TRBV4-2
CDR3: CASSLTAGTVPNEQFF
DNA: TGTGCCAGCAGCCTAACAGCCGGGACCGTACCCAATGAGCAGTTCTTC

J: TRBJ2-1
D: TRBD2
size: few
V: TRBV5-6
CDR3: CASSLQLSSGRYEQFF
DNA: TGTGCCAGCAGCTTGCAGTTGTCTAGCGGGAGGTATGAGCAGTTCTTC

J: TRBJ1-2
D: -
size: -
V: TRBV14
CDR3: CASSQYGGGYTF
DNA: TGTGCCAGCAGCCAATATGGGGGTGGCTACACCTTC

J: TRBJ2-2
D: -
size: -
V: TRBV24-1
CDR3: CATSVGGRNTGELFF
DNA: TGTGCCACCAGTGTCGGGGGCCGGAACACCGGGGAGCTGTTTTTT

J: TRBJ2-7
D: -
size: -
V: TRBV15
CDR3: CATSREGGYEQYF
DNA: TGTGCCACCAGCAGAGAGGGAGGCTACGAGCAGTACTTC

J: TRBJ2-5
D: -
size: -
V: TRBV9
CDR3: CASSVGSGAYQETQYF
DNA: TGTGCCAGCAGCGTAGGATCCGGGGCGTACCAAGAGACCCAGTACTTC

J: TRBJ1-1
D: -
size: -
V: TRBV7-9
CDR3: CASTANTEAFF
DNA: TGTGCCAGCACAGCCAACACTGAAGCTTTCTTT

J: TRBJ2-1
D: -
size: -
V: TRBV10-3
CDR3: CAMGRGVEQFF
DNA: TGTGCCATGGGTAGGGGGGTTGAGCAGTTCTTC

J: TRBJ1-1
D: -
size: few
V: TRBV4-2
CDR3: CASSQRGPGTEAFF
DNA: TGTGCCAGCAGCCAACGGGGGCCCGGCACTGAAGCTTTCTTT

J: TRBJ2-7
D: TRBD1
size: -
V: TRBV18
CDR3: CASSDMGTVSEQYF
DNA: TGTGCCAGCTCTGACATGGGGACAGTGAGCGAGCAGTACTTC

J: TRBJ2-3
D: -
size: -
V: TRBV9
CDR3: CASSVGVPDTQYF
DNA: TGTGCCAGCAGCGTAGGTGTCCCAGATACGCAGTATTTT

J: TRBJ2-3
D: -
size: -
V: TRBV30
CDR3: CAWSPAGGDTQYF
DNA: TGTGCCTGGAGTCCCGCGGGTGGAGATACGCAGTATTTT

J: TRBJ1-1
D: -
size: -
V: TRBV6-5
CDR3: CASSYFGGAEAFF
DNA: TGTGCCAGCAGTTACTTTGGGGGGGCTGAAGCTTTCTTT

J: TRBJ1-1
D: -
size: -
V: TRBV29-1
CDR3: CSVEGRVNTEAFF
DNA: TGCAGCGTTGAAGGCAGGGTGAACACTGAAGCTTTCTTT

J: TRBJ2-1
D: -
size: -
V: TRBV25-1
CDR3: CASSEPGVYEQFF
DNA: TGTGCCAGCAGTGAGCCAGGGGTATATGAGCAGTTCTTC

J: TRBJ1-2
D: TRBD1
size: -
V: TRBV19
CDR3: CASSIVGGGSGYTF
DNA: TGTGCCAGTAGTATTGTAGGAGGGGGCAGTGGCTACACCTTC

J: TRBJ2-2
D: -
size: -
V: TRBV25-1
CDR3: CASSDGGRDARGGELFF
DNA: TGTGCCAGCAGTGATGGGGGCCGGGACGCCCGTGGCGGGGAGCTGTTTTTT

J: TRBJ1-1
D: TRBD1
size: -
V: TRBV5-6
CDR3: CASSFYRGFTEAFF
DNA: TGTGCCAGCAGCTTTTACAGGGGTTTCACTGAAGCTTTCTTT

J: TRBJ2-5
D: -
size: -
V: TRBV23-1
CDR3: CASSQCRETQYF
DNA: TGCGCCAGCAGTCAATGTCGGGAGACCCAGTACTTC

J: TRBJ1-3
D: -
size: -
V: TRBV5-4
CDR3: CASSLDSTRGNTIYF
DNA: TGTGCCAGCAGCTTGGATAGCACAAGAGGAAACACCATATATTTT